This section outlines one T cell receptor (beta chain) sequence together with its context. Its antigen is undetermined. Stated time point: week 23, last vaccination. Vaccination used 300 ug of mutant IDH1 20-mer peptide per dose, with topical imiquimod. The record originates from a study of a mutant IDH1 vaccine in newly diagnosed glioma. Regarding the study as a whole: It seemed that pseudoprogression was not linked to changes in the top peripheral T cell clonotypes.

CDR3 length equals 18 residues. The germline gives CDR1 LGHNT, CDR2 FRNRAP. V shed 2 bases, J shed 5 bases, and the junction held 13 bases outside the gene matches. The assay was immunoSEQ multiplex PCR, and TCRdb's table has in-frame clones only and misses some. The sample lists roughly 60,000 clones; more than 75% were seen once. The chain carries TRBV12-5 and TRBJ2-5; 11 nucleotides line up with TRBD2. Sequencing was performed on PBMCs, taken from a glioma patient whose treatment included an IDH1 peptide vaccine. The source is a man aged 25-45 years with glioma. The CDR3 coding sequence is TGTGCTAGTGGTTTGTCTCCCAGGGATAGCGGGGGGGCTGAGACCCAGTACTTC. Protein product: CASGLSPRDSGGAETQYF. The whole variable domain, filled in from reference TRBV12-5 and TRBJ2-5, reads DARVTQTPRHKVTEMGQEVTMRCQPILGHNTVFWYRQTMMQGLELLAYFRNRAPLDDSGMPKDRFSAEMPDATLATLKIQPSEPRDSAVYFCASGLSPRDSGGAETQYFGPGTRLLVL.